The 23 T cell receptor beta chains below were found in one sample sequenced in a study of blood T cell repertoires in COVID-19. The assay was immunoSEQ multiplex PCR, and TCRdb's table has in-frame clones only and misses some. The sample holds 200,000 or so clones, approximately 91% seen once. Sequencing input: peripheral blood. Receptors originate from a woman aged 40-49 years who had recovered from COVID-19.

The DNA of the CDR3 is TGTGCCAGCAGTCCAGGACAGTACGAGCAGTACTTC. This sequence encodes CASSPGQYEQYF. The V and J genes are TRBV12-3 or TRBV12-4 and TRBJ2-7; D may be TRBD1 (6 bases). CDR3 size: 12 residues. V gave up 5 bases and J gave up 4 bases, with 9 bases separating them.

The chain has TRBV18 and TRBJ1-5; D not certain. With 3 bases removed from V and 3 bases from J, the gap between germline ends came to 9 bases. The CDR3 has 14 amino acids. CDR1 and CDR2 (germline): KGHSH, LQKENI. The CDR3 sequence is CASSPLEANQPQHF. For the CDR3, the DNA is TGTGCCAGCTCACCCTTGGAGGCCAATCAGCCCCAGCATTTT.

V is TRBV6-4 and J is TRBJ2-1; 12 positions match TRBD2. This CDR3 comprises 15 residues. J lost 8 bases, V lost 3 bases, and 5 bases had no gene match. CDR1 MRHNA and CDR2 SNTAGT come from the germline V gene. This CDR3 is CASSETSGSSDEQFF. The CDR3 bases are TGTGCCAGCAGTGAGACTAGCGGGAGTTCCGATGAGCAGTTCTTC.

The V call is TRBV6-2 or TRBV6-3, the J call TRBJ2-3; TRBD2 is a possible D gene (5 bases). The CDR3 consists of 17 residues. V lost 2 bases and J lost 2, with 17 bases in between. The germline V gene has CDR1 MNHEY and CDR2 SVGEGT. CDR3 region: CASSYESGGGPTDTQYF. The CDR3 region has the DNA TGTGCCAGCAGTTACGAGAGCGGAGGAGGTCCCACAGATACGCAGTATTTT.

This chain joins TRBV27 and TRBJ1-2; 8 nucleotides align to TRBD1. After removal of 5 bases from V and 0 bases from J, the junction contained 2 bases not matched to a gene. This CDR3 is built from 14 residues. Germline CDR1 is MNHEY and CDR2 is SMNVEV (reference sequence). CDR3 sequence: CASSPGQANYGYTF. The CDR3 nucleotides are TGTGCCAGCAGTCCGGGACAGGCTAACTATGGCTACACCTTC.

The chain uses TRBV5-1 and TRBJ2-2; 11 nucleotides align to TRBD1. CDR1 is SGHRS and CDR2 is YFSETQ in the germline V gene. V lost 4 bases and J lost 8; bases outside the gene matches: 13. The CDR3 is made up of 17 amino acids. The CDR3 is CASSPGPRDRGIGELFF. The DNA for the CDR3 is TGCGCCAGCAGCCCGGGGCCCCGGGACAGGGGGATTGGGGAGCTGTTTTTT.

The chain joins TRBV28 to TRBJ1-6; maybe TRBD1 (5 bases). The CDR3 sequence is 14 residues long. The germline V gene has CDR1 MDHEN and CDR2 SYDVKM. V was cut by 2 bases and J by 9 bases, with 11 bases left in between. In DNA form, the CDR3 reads TGTGCCAGCAGTTTAGGGGCGCGTGGTTCACCCCTCCACTTT. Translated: CASSLGARGSPLHF.

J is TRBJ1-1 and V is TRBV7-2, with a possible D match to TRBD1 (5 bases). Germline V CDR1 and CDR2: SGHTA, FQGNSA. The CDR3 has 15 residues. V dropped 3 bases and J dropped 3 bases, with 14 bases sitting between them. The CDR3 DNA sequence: TGTGCCAGCAGCTTCGGGGGAATAGTGGACACTGAAGCTTTCTTT. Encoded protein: CASSFGGIVDTEAFF.

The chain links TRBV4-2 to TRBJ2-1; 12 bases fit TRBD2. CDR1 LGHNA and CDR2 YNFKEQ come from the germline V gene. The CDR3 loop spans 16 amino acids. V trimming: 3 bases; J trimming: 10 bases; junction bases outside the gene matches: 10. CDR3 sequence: CASSQTSGGNLREQFF. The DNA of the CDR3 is TGTGCCAGCAGCCAGACTAGCGGGGGAAACCTTAGGGAGCAGTTCTTC.

The DNA for the CDR3 is TGCGCCAGCAGCTTGGCGGGGACAGGGCACTACAATGAGCAGTTCTTC. Amino acids: CASSLAGTGHYNEQFF. The chain uses TRBV5-1 and TRBJ2-1; 9 nucleotides match TRBD1. CDR1 is SGHRS and CDR2 is YFSETQ in the germline V gene. Trimming at V came to 0 bases and at J to 3 bases, leaving 4 bases not matched to a gene. The CDR3 has 16 residues.

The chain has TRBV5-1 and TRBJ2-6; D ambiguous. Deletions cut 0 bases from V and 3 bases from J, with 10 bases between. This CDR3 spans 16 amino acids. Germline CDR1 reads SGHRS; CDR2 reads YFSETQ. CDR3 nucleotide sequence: TGCGCCAGCAGCTTGGCGGCAGGCGTTGGGGCCAACGTCCTGACTTTC. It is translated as CASSLAAGVGANVLTF.

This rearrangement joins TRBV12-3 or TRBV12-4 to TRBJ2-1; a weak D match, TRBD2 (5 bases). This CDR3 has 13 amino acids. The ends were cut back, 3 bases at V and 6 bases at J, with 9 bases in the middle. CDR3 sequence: CASSFSSFNEQFF. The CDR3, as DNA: TGTGCCAGCAGTTTCTCTAGCTTCAATGAGCAGTTCTTC.

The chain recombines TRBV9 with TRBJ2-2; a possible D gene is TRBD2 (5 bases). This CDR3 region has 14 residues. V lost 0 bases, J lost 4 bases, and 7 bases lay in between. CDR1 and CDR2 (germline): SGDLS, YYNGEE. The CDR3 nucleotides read TGTGCCAGCAGCGTAGCGGGGTTCACCGGGGAGCTGTTTTTT. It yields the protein CASSVAGFTGELFF.

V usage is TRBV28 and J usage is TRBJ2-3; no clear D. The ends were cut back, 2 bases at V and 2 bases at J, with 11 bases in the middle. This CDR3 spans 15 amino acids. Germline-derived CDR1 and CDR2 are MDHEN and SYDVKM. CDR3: CASSLGEDYTDTQYF. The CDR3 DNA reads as TGTGCCAGCAGTTTAGGAGAGGATTACACAGATACGCAGTATTTT.

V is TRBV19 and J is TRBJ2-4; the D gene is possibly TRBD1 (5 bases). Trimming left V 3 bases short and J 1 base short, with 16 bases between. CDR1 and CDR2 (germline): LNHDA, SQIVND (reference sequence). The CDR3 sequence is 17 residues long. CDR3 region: CASSMDRGLSAKNIQYF. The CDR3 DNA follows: TGTGCCAGTAGTATGGATAGGGGATTGTCTGCCAAAAACATTCAGTACTTC. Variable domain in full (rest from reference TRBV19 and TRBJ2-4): DGGITQSPKYLFRKEGQNVTLSCEQNLNHDAMYWYRQDPGQGLRLIYYSQIVNDFQKGDIAEGYSVSREKKESFPLTVTSAQKNPTAFYLCASSMDRGLSAKNIQYFGAGTRLSVL.

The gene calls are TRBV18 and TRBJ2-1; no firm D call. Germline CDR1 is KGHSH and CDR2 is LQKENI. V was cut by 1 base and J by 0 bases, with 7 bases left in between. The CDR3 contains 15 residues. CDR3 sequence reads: CASSPRSGSYNEQFF. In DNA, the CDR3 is TGTGCCAGCTCACCACGGTCAGGCTCCTACAATGAGCAGTTCTTC.

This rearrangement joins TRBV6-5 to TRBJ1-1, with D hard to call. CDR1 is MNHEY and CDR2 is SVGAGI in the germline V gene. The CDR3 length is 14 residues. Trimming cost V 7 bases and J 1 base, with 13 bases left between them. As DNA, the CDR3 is TGTGCCAGCACAGAAACAACGGGGAACACTGAAGCTTTCTTT. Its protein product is CASTETTGNTEAFF.

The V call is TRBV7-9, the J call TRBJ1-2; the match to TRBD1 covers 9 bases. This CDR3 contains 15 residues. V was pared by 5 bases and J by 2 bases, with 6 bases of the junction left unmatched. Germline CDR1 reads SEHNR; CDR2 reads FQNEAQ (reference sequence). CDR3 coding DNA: TGTGCCAGCAGCCGGACAGGGGCGGAAAACTATGGCTACACCTTC. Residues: CASSRTGAENYGYTF.

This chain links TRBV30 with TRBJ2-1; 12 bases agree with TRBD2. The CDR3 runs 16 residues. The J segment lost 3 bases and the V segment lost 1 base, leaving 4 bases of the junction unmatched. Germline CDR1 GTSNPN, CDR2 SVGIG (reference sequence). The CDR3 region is CAWSGATSGGYNEQFF. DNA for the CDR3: TGTGCCTGGAGTGGAGCGACTAGCGGGGGCTACAATGAGCAGTTCTTC. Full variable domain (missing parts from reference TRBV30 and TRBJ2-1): SQTIHQWPATLVQPVGSPLSLECTVEGTSNPNLYWYRQAAGRGLQLLFYSVGIGQISSEVPQNLSASRPQDRQFILSSKKLLLSDSGFYLCAWSGATSGGYNEQFFGPGTRLTVL.

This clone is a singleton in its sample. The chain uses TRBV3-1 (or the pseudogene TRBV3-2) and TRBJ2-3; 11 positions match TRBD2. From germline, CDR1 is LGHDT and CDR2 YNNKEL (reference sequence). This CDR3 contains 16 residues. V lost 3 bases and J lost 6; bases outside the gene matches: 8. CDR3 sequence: CASSQVAGGPLDTQYF. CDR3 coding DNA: TGTGCCAGCAGCCAGGTAGCGGGAGGGCCATTGGATACGCAGTATTTT.

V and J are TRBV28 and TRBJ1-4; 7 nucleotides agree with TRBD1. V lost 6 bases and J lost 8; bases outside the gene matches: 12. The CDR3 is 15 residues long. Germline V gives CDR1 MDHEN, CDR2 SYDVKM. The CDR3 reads CASSPPGGRGEKLFF. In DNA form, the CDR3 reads TGTGCCAGCAGCCCTCCAGGGGGGCGCGGGGAAAAACTGTTTTTT. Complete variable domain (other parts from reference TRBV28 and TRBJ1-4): DVKVTQSSRYLVKRTGEKVFLECVQDMDHENMFWYRQDPGLGLRLIYFSYDVKMKEKGDIPEGYSVSREKKERFSLILESASTNQTSMYLCASSPPGGRGEKLFFGSGTQLSVL.

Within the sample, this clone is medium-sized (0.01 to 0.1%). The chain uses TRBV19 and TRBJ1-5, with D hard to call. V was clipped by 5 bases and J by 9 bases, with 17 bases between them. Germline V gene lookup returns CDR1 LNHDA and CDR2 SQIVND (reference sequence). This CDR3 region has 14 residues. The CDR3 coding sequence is TGTGCCAGTAGTCCCCGGGGAGGGATCCTGCCCCAGCATTTT. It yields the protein CASSPRGGILPQHF. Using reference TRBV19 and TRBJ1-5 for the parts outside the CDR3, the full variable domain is DGGITQSPKYLFRKEGQNVTLSCEQNLNHDAMYWYRQDPGQGLRLIYYSQIVNDFQKGDIAEGYSVSREKKESFPLTVTSAQKNPTAFYLCASSPRGGILPQHFGDGTRLSIL.

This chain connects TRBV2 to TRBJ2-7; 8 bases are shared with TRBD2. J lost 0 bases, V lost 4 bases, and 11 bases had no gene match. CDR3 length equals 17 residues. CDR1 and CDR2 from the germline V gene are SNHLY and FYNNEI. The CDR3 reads CASSVEVAGQSSYEQYF. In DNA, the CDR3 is TGTGCCAGCAGTGTTGAGGTAGCGGGGCAGAGCTCCTACGAGCAGTACTTC. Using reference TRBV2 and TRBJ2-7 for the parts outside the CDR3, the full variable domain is EPEVTQTPSHQVTQMGQEVILRCVPISNHLYFYWYRQILGQKVEFLVSFYNNEISEKSEIFDDQFSVERPDGSNFTLKIRSTKLEDSAMYFCASSVEVAGQSSYEQYFGPGTRLTVT.